This T cell receptor beta chain is from a study of blood T cell repertoires in COVID-19. The CDR3 is made up of 17 amino acids. With V trimmed by 8 bases and J by 7 bases, 15 bases remained unmatched. The germline V gene has CDR1 SGHTA and CDR2 FQGNSA. In the original workflow: Reference gene primers were amplified, and this amplification served to estimate nucleated cell counts. Data came from immunoSEQ multiplex PCR; TCRdb stores just in-frame clones and leaves some out. The V and J calls and the clone size are those of that table, but D and trimming were determined from the DNA. The sample has some 99,000 clones, roughly 84% seen once.

Sequencing input: peripheral blood. This TCR was recovered from a woman in her fifties or sixties with acute or convalescent COVID-19. The genes are TRBV7-2 and TRBJ1-5; TRBD1 agrees at 12 bases. The CDR3 DNA is TGTGCCAGCCATCCGGGGACAGGGGGCGTGGAGGGCCAGCCCCAGCATTTT. Translation: CASHPGTGGVEGQPQHF.